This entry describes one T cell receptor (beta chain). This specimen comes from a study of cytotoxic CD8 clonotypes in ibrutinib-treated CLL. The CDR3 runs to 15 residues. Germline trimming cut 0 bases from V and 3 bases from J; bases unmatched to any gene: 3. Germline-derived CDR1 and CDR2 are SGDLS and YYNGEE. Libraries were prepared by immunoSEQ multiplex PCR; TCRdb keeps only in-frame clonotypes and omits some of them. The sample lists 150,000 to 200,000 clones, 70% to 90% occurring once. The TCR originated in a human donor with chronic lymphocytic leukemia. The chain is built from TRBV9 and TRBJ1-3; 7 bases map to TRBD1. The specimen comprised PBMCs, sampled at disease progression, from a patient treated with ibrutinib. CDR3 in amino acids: CASSVGQGGGNTIYF. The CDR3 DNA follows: TGTGCCAGCAGCGTAGGACAGGGAGGTGGAAACACCATATATTTT.